The rows below give T cell receptor beta chains drawn from one sample of a study of cytomegalovirus exposure and HLA in healthy donors. Sequencing used immunoSEQ multiplex PCR; TCRdb keeps in-frame clones, though not all of them. Of about 130,000 clones listed, 74% were seen once; the top ten hold roughly 4%. Material: PBMCs. These receptor sequences come from a man younger than 35 in good health and CMV-seropositive. Both conserved end residues are part of each CDR3. A D gene is named only where the DNA matches it firmly. For some rows the clone size is stated as once, few or many, or as a class when expanded; others skip it.

clone_size	v_call	cdr3_length	j_call	d_call	cdr3_nt	cdr3_aa
NA	TRBV2	11	TRBJ2-1	TRBD1	TGTGCCAGCAGAGACAGGGGGAGGGGGTTCTTC	CASRDRGRGFF
NA	TRBV29-1	11	TRBJ2-1	NA	TGCAGCGTTGGGCCCTACAATGAGCAGTTCTTC	CSVGPYNEQFF
NA	TRBV5-1	15	TRBJ1-2	TRBD1	TGCGCCAGCAGCTTCGACGGAGGGGGCAGCTATGGCTACACCTTC	CASSFDGGGSYGYTF
few	TRBV5-1	16	TRBJ1-6	NA	TGCGCCAGCAGCTTGGAGTCTGCTAGTCGGGGTTCACCCCTCCACTTT	CASSLESASRGSPLHF
NA	TRBV5-4	12	TRBJ1-5	NA	TGTGCCAGCAACCTCTTCGGTCAGCCCCAGCATTTT	CASNLFGQPQHF
NA	TRBV6-1	15	TRBJ1-3	TRBD1	TGTGCCAGCAGTGGGACAGGTTTCTCTGGAAACACCATATATTTT	CASSGTGFSGNTIYF
NA	TRBV7-9	18	TRBJ2-5	TRBD2	TGTGCCAGCAGCCCCGCCTTTTTCGCGGGAGGGCCCGGAGAGACCCAGTACTTC	CASSPAFFAGGPGETQYF
few	TRBV27	16	TRBJ2-7	NA	TGTGCCAGCAGTGTACCGAGGGCAGGAGGGGCCAACGAGCAGTACTTC	CASSVPRAGGANEQYF
NA	TRBV7-6	14	TRBJ1-1	TRBD1	TGTGCCAGCAGTCAAGGACAGGGGAATACTGAAGCTTTCTTT	CASSQGQGNTEAFF
NA	TRBV5-4	10	TRBJ2-2	NA	TGTGCCATAGGAGGGGGGGAGCTGTTTTTT	CAIGGGELFF
few	TRBV7-3	14	TRBJ2-2	NA	TGTGCCAGCAGCTTAATTCCAGGGACCGGGGAGCTGTTTTTT	CASSLIPGTGELFF
NA	TRBV6-5	16	TRBJ1-6	TRBD1	TGTGCCAGCAGTTACTTGTCAGGGGGATCAAGTTCACCCCTCCACTTT	CASSYLSGGSSSPLHF
NA	TRBV2	14	TRBJ2-2	TRBD2	TGTGCCAGCCGGACTAGCGGGAGTCCCGGGGAGCTGTTTTTT	CASRTSGSPGELFF
few	TRBV2	12	TRBJ1-4	NA	TGTGCCAGCAGGGTTTTCGAGGAAAAACTGTTTTTT	CASRVFEEKLFF
NA	TRBV7-2	18	TRBJ2-7	TRBD2	TGTGCCAGCAGCTTAGTCGCGCCTAGCGGGAGGGAGACCTACGAGCAGTACTTC	CASSLVAPSGRETYEQYF
NA	TRBV4-2	14	TRBJ2-2	TRBD2	TGTGCCAGCAGCGGGAGGGGGAACACCGGGGAGCTGTTTTTT	CASSGRGNTGELFF
NA	TRBV2	13	TRBJ1-1	NA	TGTGCCAGCAGTGAAGGAGGGGGCACTGAAGCTTTCTTT	CASSEGGGTEAFF
NA	TRBV10-3	13	TRBJ1-1	NA	TGTGCCATCAGTGAGTCACGGACAACTGAAGCTTTCTTT	CAISESRTTEAFF
NA	TRBV19	15	TRBJ2-3	TRBD2	TGTGCCAGTAGTTTGACTAGCGGTCACACAGATACGCAGTATTTT	CASSLTSGHTDTQYF
NA	TRBV30	15	TRBJ2-7	TRBD2	TGTGCCTGGAGCCCCCAGGGTAGCGGGAGTCACGAGCAGTACTTC	CAWSPQGSGSHEQYF
NA	TRBV4-3	16	TRBJ2-1	TRBD2	TGCGCCAGCAGCGAAGGACTAGCGGGAGGATACAATGAGCAGTTCTTC	CASSEGLAGGYNEQFF
NA	TRBV2	14	TRBJ1-3	TRBD1	TGTGCCAGCATCCTCGACAGGGTCGGAAACACCATATATTTT	CASILDRVGNTIYF
NA	TRBV29-1	14	TRBJ2-3	NA	TGCAGCGTTGAAGATGGGCGGGCCACAGATACGCAGTATTTT	CSVEDGRATDTQYF
NA	TRBV15	13	TRBJ2-1	NA	TGTGCCACCAGCCAAAGAGGTAGCAGTGAGCAGTTCTTC	CATSQRGSSEQFF
NA	TRBV11-2	13	TRBJ1-2	NA	TGTGCCAGCAGCTTAAACGGGAACTATGGCTACACCTTC	CASSLNGNYGYTF
NA	TRBV29-1	13	TRBJ2-7	NA	TGCAGCGTTGTACTCGGGAACTCCTACGAGCAGTACTTC	CSVVLGNSYEQYF
NA	TRBV5-1	14	TRBJ2-1	TRBD1	TGCGCCAGCAGCTGGAATACAGGGGAAAATGAGCAGTTCTTC	CASSWNTGENEQFF